The 30 T cell receptor beta chains in this list originate from one sample, sequenced in a study of blood T cell repertoires in COVID-19. Sequencing was performed with immunoSEQ multiplex PCR; in TCRdb, only in-frame clones are kept and a portion is missing. Of around 260,000 clones in the sample, around 80% were seen once. Sequencing input: PBMCs or T cells enriched from blood (not recorded which). Receptors originate from a man in his thirties or forties with acute COVID-19.

The chain joins TRBV5-4 to TRBJ1-4, with D perhaps TRBD1 (6 bases). The CDR3 runs 13 residues. CDR1 and CDR2 (germline): SGHNT, YYREEE (reference sequence). V lost 0 bases to trimming and J lost 14 bases, with 14 bases between them. CDR3 coding DNA: TGTGCCAGCAGCTTGGGCGGGGAGGGGGTTCTGTTTTTT. Translated: CASSLGGEGVLFF. Full variable domain (missing parts from reference TRBV5-4 and TRBJ1-4): ETGVTQSPTHLIKTRGQQVTLRCSSQSGHNTVSWYQQALGQGPQFIFQYYREEENGRGNFPPRFSGLQFPNYSSELNVNALELDDSALYLCASSLGGEGVLFFGSGTQLSVL.

This sequence joins TRBV29-1 and TRBJ2-2, with TRBD1 matching 9 bases. With V trimmed by 7 bases and J by 1 base, 7 bases remained unmatched. CDR1 and CDR2 (germline): SQVTM, ANQGSEA. The CDR3 is made up of 15 amino acids. The CDR3 here is CSAKLGQGNTGELFF. In DNA form, the CDR3 reads TGCAGCGCCAAACTGGGACAGGGGAACACCGGGGAGCTGTTTTTT.

This chain uses TRBV24-1 with TRBJ2-2, with D unresolved. Germline V gene lookup returns CDR1 KGHDR and CDR2 SFDVKD. This CDR3 has 15 residues. With 6 bases removed from V and 0 bases from J, the gap between germline ends came to 10 bases. CDR3 protein: CATSKQNANTGELFF. In DNA form, the CDR3 reads TGTGCCACCAGTAAACAGAACGCGAACACCGGGGAGCTGTTTTTT.

The chain uses TRBV28 and TRBJ1-2; 9 nucleotides align to TRBD1. CDR1 is MDHEN, CDR2 SYDVKM, per germline. V gave up 7 bases and J gave up 6 bases; unmatched junction bases: 9. There are 14 residues in the CDR3. Here the CDR3 DNA reads TGTGCCAGCAAAAACAGGGGGCTAGAGGATGGCTACACCTTC. It specifies CASKNRGLEDGYTF.

The CDR3 DNA follows: TGTGCCAGCAGTAACCCCGGCGGGGAGAAAAACATTCAGTACTTC. Encoded protein: CASSNPGGEKNIQYF. This sequence joins TRBV6-5 and TRBJ2-4; possible D gene TRBD2, 6 bases. Trimming took off 5 bases at V and 4 bases at J, with 15 bases between the two ends. The V gene's germline CDR1 is MNHEY and CDR2 SVGAGI. This CDR3 is 15 amino acids long.

Only one count was recorded for this clone. The chain employs TRBV6-1 and TRBJ2-3; D is uncertain. This CDR3 is 14 amino acids long. The V gene lost 3 bases and the J gene lost 6 bases, with 13 bases spanning the gap. From germline, CDR1 is MNHNS and CDR2 SASEGT. This chain's CDR3 is CASSDASVVDTQYF. In DNA form, the CDR3 reads TGTGCCAGCAGTGATGCCAGCGTTGTCGATACGCAGTATTTT.

The chain carries TRBV6-1 and TRBJ1-3; TRBD1 might be the D (6 bases). Trimming cost V 3 bases and J 7 bases, with 16 bases left between them. Germline assignment: CDR1 MNHNS and CDR2 SASEGT. The CDR3 is made up of 15 amino acids. CDR3 protein: CASSDSRGWGNTIYF. CDR3 DNA sequence: TGTGCCAGCAGTGATTCCAGGGGCTGGGGGAACACCATATATTTT.

The V and J genes are TRBV5-1 and TRBJ2-1; 7 bases are a match to TRBD1. Germline assignment: CDR1 SGHRS and CDR2 YFSETQ. V was clipped by 4 bases and J by 5 bases; unmatched bases: 9. This CDR3 has 15 residues. The CDR3 sequence: CASSPYRDSNNEQFF. DNA of the CDR3: TGCGCCAGCAGCCCGTACCGGGACAGTAACAATGAGCAGTTCTTC.

The V gene is TRBV27, the J gene TRBJ2-5; D perhaps matches TRBD2 (7 bases). The CDR3 runs to 19 residues. In germline, CDR1 is MNHEY, CDR2 SMNVEV (reference sequence). V shed 2 bases and J shed 0 bases, with 22 bases lying between them. The CDR3 DNA is TGTGCCAGCAGTTTAACCCCCCGTCCGAGGGGGGGGTACCAAGAGACCCAGTACTTC. It translates to CASSLTPRPRGGYQETQYF.

Of note for this clone: Other nucleotide sequences in the sample specify the same CDR3. The rearrangement joins TRBV9 to TRBJ1-1; 9 bases map to TRBD1. CDR3 length equals 15 residues. V lost 4 bases to trimming and J lost 0 bases; unmatched junction nucleotides: 4. In germline, CDR1 is SGDLS, CDR2 YYNGEE. The CDR3 sequence: CASSPRTGVNTEAFF. Written as DNA, the CDR3 is TGTGCCAGCAGCCCTCGGACAGGGGTGAACACTGAAGCTTTCTTT. Full variable domain (rest looked up from reference TRBV9 and TRBJ1-1): DSGVTQTPKHLITATGQRVTLRCSPRSGDLSVYWYQQSLDQGLQFLIQYYNGEERAKGNILERFSAQQFPDLHSELNLSSLELGDSALYFCASSPRTGVNTEAFFGQGTRLTVV.

This chain links TRBV5-4 with TRBJ2-5, with 9 positions matching TRBD2. CDR3 size: 17 residues. Trimming cost V 0 bases and J 1 base; bases outside gene matches: 7. The germline V gene has CDR1 SGHNT and CDR2 YYREEE (reference sequence). CDR3 residues: CASSLVGSSGTQETQYF. In DNA form, the CDR3 reads TGTGCCAGCAGCTTGGTGGGGTCTAGCGGGACCCAAGAGACCCAGTACTTC.

The rearrangement uses TRBV4-2 and TRBJ2-2; tentatively, D is TRBD2 (6 bases). Germline assignment: CDR1 LGHNA and CDR2 YNFKEQ. This CDR3 comprises 14 residues. The germline V and J ends were trimmed by 0 bases and 5 bases, with 7 bases remaining between them. CDR3: CASSQDGGTGELFF. In nucleotides, the CDR3 is TGTGCCAGCAGCCAAGATGGGGGGACCGGGGAGCTGTTTTTT.

The chain uses TRBV19 and TRBJ1-6; 8 nucleotides agree with TRBD1. V trimming: 7 bases; J trimming: 5 bases; junction bases outside the gene matches: 7. The CDR3 totals 15 residues. In germline, CDR1 is LNHDA, CDR2 SQIVND (reference sequence). The CDR3 DNA follows: TGTGCCAGTACAGGAACAGGGGGTCATAATTCACCCCTCCACTTT. Its protein is CASTGTGGHNSPLHF.

This chain uses TRBV5-5 with TRBJ1-6; possible D gene TRBD1, 5 bases. CDR3 length equals 15 residues. Germline assignment: CDR1 SGHKS and CDR2 YYEKEE (reference sequence). V was trimmed by 0 bases and J by 2 bases, leaving 6 bases between them. The DNA of the CDR3 is TGTGCCAGCAGCTTGGGCAGGGCCTATAATTCACCCCTCCACTTT. Translated: CASSLGRAYNSPLHF.

The chain couples TRBV6-4 to TRBJ2-5, with 7 bases identical to TRBD2. The CDR3 covers 13 residues. V lost 4 bases and J lost 4; bases outside the gene matches: 3. CDR1 and CDR2 (germline): MRHNA, SNTAGT. The chain's CDR3 is CASSGDYGETQYF. The CDR3 bases are TGTGCCAGCAGTGGGGACTACGGAGAGACCCAGTACTTC.

This sequence joins TRBV3-1 (or the pseudogene TRBV3-2) and TRBJ1-4; 7 bases align to TRBD1. In germline, CDR1 is LGHDT, CDR2 YNNKEL (reference sequence). The length of the CDR3 is 16 residues. V shed 4 bases and J 0 bases; nucleotides not matched to a gene: 5. The CDR3 bases are TGTGCCAGCAGCCCGCTCGACAGGGCAACTAATGAAAAACTGTTTTTT. Translation: CASSPLDRATNEKLFF.

The V call is TRBV27, the J call TRBJ1-1; 7 positions match TRBD1. CDR3 length: 17 residues. CDR1 is MNHEY, CDR2 SMNVEV, per germline (reference sequence). V was pared by 4 bases and J by 1 base, with 12 bases of the junction left unmatched. The CDR3, as DNA: TGTGCCAGCAGTTCCACAAGGACGACAGGGTCGAACACTGAAGCTTTCTTT. It encodes CASSSTRTTGSNTEAFF.

This clone was observed a few times. The J gene is TRBJ2-2, the V gene TRBV7-9; the D is unclear. Germline V gene sequence: CDR1 SEHNR, CDR2 FQNEAQ (reference sequence). Trimming removed 3 bases from V and 6 bases from J, with 8 bases in between. The CDR3 totals 13 residues. The CDR3 nucleotides are TGTGCCAGCAGCTTCTCAGTGGCCGGGGAGCTGTTTTTT. It encodes CASSFSVAGELFF.

The rearrangement uses TRBV19 and TRBJ2-1; tentative D call: TRBD1 (6 bases). CDR1 and CDR2 (germline): LNHDA, SQIVND (reference sequence). The CDR3 spans 16 residues. V was pared by 1 base and J by 5 bases, with 15 bases between. The CDR3 is CASSIGQGAGDNEQFF. For the CDR3, the DNA is TGTGCCAGTAGTATAGGGCAAGGGGCAGGGGACAATGAGCAGTTCTTC.

The chain couples TRBV20-1 to TRBJ2-3; TRBD2 matches 8 bases. This CDR3 spans 16 amino acids. Losses at the gene ends were 3 bases for V and 5 bases for J; bases not matched to a gene: 13. Germline V gene data show CDR1 as DFQATT and CDR2 as SNEGSKA (reference sequence). CDR3 sequence: CSASRIGAGEKDTQYF. The CDR3 coding sequence is TGCAGTGCTAGTAGGATCGGAGCGGGAGAGAAAGATACGCAGTATTTT.

In DNA form, the CDR3 reads TGCGCCAGCTGGACAGGAGATAATTCACCCCTCCACTTT. Its translation is CASWTGDNSPLHF. This chain links TRBV5-1 with TRBJ1-6; 7 bases align to TRBD1. V lost 7 bases, J lost 5 bases, and 3 bases stayed unmatched. CDR1 is SGHRS and CDR2 is YFSETQ in the germline V gene. CDR3 size: 13 residues.

In DNA, the CDR3 is TGTGCCAGCAGTTCCGGACAGGGTCAACTGTTTTTT. Protein product: CASSSGQGQLFF. This chain links TRBV28 with TRBJ1-4, with TRBD1 identical over 8 bases. The CDR3 covers 12 residues. Per the germline V gene, CDR1 is MDHEN and CDR2 is SYDVKM. With V trimmed by 4 bases and J by 12 bases, 4 bases remained unmatched.

This clone was found once. V gene TRBV2 combines with J gene TRBJ2-1; 14 bases line up with TRBD2. V lost 6 bases, J lost 7 bases, and 5 bases stayed unmatched. Germline V gene lookup returns CDR1 SNHLY and CDR2 FYNNEI. The CDR3 has 15 residues. The CDR3 coding sequence is TGTGCCAGCAGAGAGACTAGCGGGGGGGCGAATGAGCAGTTCTTC. It yields the protein CASRETSGGANEQFF.

CDR3 sequence (DNA): TGTGCCAGCTCACCACTTGAGCGGGCCGGTGTGTTCTTC. Encoded protein: CASSPLERAGVFF. The chain employs TRBV18 and TRBJ2-1, with D possibly TRBD2 on 6 matching bases. The CDR3 spans 13 residues. Germline V gene data show CDR1 as KGHSH and CDR2 as LQKENI. Deletions cut 1 base from V and 15 bases from J, with 16 bases between.

This clone was counted once. The chain combines TRBV5-4 with TRBJ2-5; D possibly corresponds to TRBD2 (6 bases). Germline V gives CDR1 SGHNT, CDR2 YYREEE (reference sequence). CDR3 size: 15 residues. Deletions cut 2 bases from V and 3 bases from J, with 14 bases between. The CDR3 DNA is TGTGCCAGCAGCTTCCCCGGGAGCAGGGAAGAGACCCAGTACTTC. Its protein is CASSFPGSREETQYF.

The chain is built from TRBV18 and TRBJ1-1; the D gene is possibly TRBD1 (5 bases). Trimming stripped 2 bases from V and 5 bases from J, with 21 bases between. This CDR3 region has 17 residues. The V gene's germline CDR1 is KGHSH and CDR2 LQKENI. CDR3 DNA: TGTGCCAGCTCACCAAACCGGGGCGGGGGAAAGGGGACTGAAGCTTTCTTT. Its translation: CASSPNRGGGKGTEAFF.

The chain links TRBV12-3 or TRBV12-4 to TRBJ1-5; weak D call: TRBD1 (6 bases). The CDR3 sequence is 13 residues long. With 6 bases removed from V and 7 bases from J, the gap between germline ends came to 13 bases. CDR3 loop: CASSQGTGQPQHF. Here the CDR3 DNA reads TGTGCCAGCAGCCAGGGGACCGGCCAGCCCCAGCATTTT.

This sequence joins TRBV5-4 and TRBJ2-1, with D possibly being TRBD2 (5 bases). Germline values: CDR1 SGHNT, CDR2 YYREEE (reference sequence). The CDR3 contains 13 residues. Between the trimmed V and J ends, which lost 6 bases and 8 bases, there was a span of 15 bases. Written as DNA, the CDR3 is TGTGCCAGCAAGACAAGGAGGTCTGATGAGCAGTTCTTC. It codes for CASKTRRSDEQFF.

The genes are TRBV10-3 and TRBJ2-7; 14 bases are shared with TRBD2. This CDR3 comprises 16 residues. With 5 bases clipped from V and 7 bases from J, the junction kept 10 bases outside the gene matches. Germline loops: CDR1 ENHRY, CDR2 SYGVKD. The CDR3, as DNA: TGTGCCATCAGTTCGGGACTAGCGGGAGTATCTCGTGAGCAGTACGTC. This codes for CAISSGLAGVSREQYV.

The chain joins TRBV28 to TRBJ1-1; 10 bases align to TRBD1. This CDR3 contains 14 residues. CDR1 is MDHEN, CDR2 SYDVKM, per germline. J lost 2 bases, V lost 8 bases, and 5 bases had no gene match. CDR3 residues: CASPGDRGNTEAFF. CDR3 nucleotides: TGTGCCAGCCCCGGGGACAGGGGAAACACTGAAGCTTTCTTT.